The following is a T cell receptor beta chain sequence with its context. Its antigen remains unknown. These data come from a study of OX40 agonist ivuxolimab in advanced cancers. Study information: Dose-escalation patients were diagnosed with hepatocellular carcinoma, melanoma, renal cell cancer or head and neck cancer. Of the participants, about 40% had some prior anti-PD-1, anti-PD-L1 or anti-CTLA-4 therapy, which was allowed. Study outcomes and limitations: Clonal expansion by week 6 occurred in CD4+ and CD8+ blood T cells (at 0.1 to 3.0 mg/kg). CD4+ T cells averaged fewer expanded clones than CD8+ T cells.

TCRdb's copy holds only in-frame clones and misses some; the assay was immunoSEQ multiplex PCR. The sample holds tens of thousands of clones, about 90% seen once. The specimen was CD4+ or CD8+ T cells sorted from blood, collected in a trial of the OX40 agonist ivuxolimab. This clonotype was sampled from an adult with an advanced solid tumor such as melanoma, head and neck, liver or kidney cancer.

CDR3: CASSQDQMIGGNTIYF. The CDR3 DNA follows: TGCGCCAGCAGCCAAGATCAAATGATAGGTGGAAACACCATATATTTT. This chain links TRBV4-1 with TRBJ1-3; D is undetermined. CDR3 size: 16 residues. Germline CDR1 reads MGHRA; CDR2 reads YSYEKL. Trimming stripped 0 bases from V and 3 bases from J, with 12 bases between.